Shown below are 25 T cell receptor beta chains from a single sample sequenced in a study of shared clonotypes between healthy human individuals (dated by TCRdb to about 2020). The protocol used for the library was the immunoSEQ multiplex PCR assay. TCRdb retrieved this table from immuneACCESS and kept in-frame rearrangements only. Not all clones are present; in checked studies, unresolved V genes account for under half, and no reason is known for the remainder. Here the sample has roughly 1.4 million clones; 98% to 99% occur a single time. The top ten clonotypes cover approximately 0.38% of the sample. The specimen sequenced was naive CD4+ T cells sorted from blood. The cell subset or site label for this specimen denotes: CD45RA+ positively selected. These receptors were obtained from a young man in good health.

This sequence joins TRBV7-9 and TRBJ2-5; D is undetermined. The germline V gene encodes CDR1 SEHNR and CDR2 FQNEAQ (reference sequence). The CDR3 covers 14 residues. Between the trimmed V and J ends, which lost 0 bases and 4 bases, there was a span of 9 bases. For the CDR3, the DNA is TGTGCCAGCAGCTTAGCTAGCCGGACAGAGACCCAGTACTTC. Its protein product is CASSLASRTETQYF.

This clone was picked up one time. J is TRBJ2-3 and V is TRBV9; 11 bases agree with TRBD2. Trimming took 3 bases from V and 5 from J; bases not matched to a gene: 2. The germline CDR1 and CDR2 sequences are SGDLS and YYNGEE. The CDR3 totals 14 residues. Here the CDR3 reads CASSETSGIDTQYF. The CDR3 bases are TGTGCCAGCAGCGAGACTAGCGGGATAGATACGCAGTATTTT.

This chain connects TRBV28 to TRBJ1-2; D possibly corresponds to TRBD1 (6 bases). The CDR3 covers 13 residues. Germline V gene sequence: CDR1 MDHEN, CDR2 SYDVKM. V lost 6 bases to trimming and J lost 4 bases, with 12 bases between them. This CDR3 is CASSQNRVYGYTF. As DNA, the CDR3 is TGTGCCAGCAGCCAAAACAGGGTCTATGGCTACACCTTC.

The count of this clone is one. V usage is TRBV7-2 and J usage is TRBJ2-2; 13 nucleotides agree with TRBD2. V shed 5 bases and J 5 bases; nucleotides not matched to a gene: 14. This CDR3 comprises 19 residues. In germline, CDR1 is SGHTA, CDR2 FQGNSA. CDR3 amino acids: CASSLGLAGAGRWTGELFF. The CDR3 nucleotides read TGTGCCAGCAGCCTCGGACTAGCGGGAGCGGGTCGATGGACCGGGGAGCTGTTTTTT.

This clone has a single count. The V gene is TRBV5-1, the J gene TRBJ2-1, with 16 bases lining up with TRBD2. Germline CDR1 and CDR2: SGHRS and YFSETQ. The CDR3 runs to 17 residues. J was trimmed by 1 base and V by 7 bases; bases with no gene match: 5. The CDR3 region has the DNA TGCGCCAGCGGGACTAGCGGGAGGGCGGGTTCCTACAATGAGCAGTTCTTC. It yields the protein CASGTSGRAGSYNEQFF. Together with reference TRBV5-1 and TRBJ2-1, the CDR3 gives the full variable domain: KAGVTQTPRYLIKTRGQQVTLSCSPISGHRSVSWYQQTPGQGLQFLFEYFSETQRNKGNFPGRFSGRQFSNSRSEMNVSTLELGDSALYLCASGTSGRAGSYNEQFFGPGTRLTVL.

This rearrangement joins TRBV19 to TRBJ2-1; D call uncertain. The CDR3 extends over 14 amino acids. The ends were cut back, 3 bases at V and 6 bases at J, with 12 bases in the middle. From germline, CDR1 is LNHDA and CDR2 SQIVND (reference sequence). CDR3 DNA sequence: TGTGCCAGTAGTATTGGGATAGCCGTCAATGAGCAGTTCTTC. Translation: CASSIGIAVNEQFF.

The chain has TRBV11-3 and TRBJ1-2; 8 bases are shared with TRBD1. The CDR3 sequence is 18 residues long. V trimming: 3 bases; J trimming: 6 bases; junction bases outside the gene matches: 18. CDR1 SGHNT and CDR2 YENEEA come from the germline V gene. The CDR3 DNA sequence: TGTGCCAGCAGCTTCGGCCTTTCGCGGGAGGGGACAGGAAATGGCTACACCTTC. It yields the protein CASSFGLSREGTGNGYTF.

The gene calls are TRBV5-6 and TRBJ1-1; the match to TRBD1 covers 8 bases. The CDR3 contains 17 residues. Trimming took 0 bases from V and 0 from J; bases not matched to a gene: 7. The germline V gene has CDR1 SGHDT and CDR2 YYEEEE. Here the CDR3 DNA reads TGTGCCAGCAGCTTGGCCCGGACAGGGAGCGTGAACACTGAAGCTTTCTTT. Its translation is CASSLARTGSVNTEAFF.

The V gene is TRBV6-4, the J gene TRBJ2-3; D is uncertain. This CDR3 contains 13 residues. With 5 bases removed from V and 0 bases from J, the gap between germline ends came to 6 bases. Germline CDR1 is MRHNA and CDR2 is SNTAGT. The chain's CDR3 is CASSRASTDTQYF. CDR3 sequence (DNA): TGTGCCAGCAGTCGGGCTAGCACAGATACGCAGTATTTT.

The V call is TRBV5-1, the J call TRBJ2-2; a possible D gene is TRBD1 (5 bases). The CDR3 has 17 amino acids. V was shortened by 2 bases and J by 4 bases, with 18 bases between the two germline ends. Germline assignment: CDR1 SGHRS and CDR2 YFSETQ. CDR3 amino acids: CASSFFSRTGPTGELFF. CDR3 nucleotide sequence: TGCGCCAGCAGCTTCTTTTCTCGAACAGGACCCACCGGGGAGCTGTTTTTT.

As DNA, the CDR3 is TGTGCCAGCAGCCAAGGGTCCGTAATGAACACTGAAGCTTTCTTT. Translating gives CASSQGSVMNTEAFF. The genes are TRBV16 and TRBJ1-1; D not resolved. Germline V CDR1 and CDR2: KGHSY, FQNENV. The CDR3 spans 15 residues. V lost 2 bases to trimming and J lost 0 bases, with 10 bases between them.

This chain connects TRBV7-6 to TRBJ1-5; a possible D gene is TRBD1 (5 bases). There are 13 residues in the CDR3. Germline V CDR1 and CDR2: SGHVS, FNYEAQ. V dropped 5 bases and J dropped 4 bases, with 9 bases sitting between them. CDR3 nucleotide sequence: TGTGCCAGCAGCCGGGGGGGGAATCAGCCCCAGCATTTT. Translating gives CASSRGGNQPQHF.

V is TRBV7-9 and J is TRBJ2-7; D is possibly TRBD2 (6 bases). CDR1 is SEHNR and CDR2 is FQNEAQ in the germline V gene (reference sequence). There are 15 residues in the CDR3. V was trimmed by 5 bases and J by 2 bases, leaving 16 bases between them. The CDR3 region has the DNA TGTGCCAGCAGCCCCCGTGGTAGCGGAGCCTACGAGCAGTACTTC. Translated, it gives CASSPRGSGAYEQYF.

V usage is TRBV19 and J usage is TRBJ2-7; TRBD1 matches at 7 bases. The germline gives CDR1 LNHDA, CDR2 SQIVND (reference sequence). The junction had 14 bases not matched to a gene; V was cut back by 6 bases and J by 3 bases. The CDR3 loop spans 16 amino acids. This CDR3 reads CASSLRRQGGVYEQYF. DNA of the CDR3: TGTGCCAGTAGCCTGAGGAGACAGGGTGGGGTCTACGAGCAGTACTTC.

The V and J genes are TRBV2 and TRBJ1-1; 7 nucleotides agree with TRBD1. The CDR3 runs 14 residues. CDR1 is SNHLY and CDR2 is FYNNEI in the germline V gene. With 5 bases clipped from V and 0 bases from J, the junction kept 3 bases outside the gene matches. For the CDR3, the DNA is TGTGCCAGCAGTAAACAGGGGTTGAACACTGAAGCTTTCTTT. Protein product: CASSKQGLNTEAFF.

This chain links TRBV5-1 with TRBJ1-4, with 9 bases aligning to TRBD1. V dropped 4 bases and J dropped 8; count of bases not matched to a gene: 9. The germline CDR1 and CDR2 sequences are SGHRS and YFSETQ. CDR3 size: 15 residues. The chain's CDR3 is CASSTLTGGNEKLFF. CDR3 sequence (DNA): TGCGCCAGCAGCACACTGACAGGGGGGAACGAAAAACTGTTTTTT.

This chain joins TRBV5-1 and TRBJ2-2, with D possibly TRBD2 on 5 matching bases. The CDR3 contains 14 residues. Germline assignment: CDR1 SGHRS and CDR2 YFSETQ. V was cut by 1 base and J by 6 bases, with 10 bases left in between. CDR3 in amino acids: CASSLIGESGELFF. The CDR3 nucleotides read TGCGCCAGCAGCTTGATTGGGGAGTCCGGGGAGCTGTTTTTT.

This CDR3 reads CASSSRGSGYTF. The CDR3 nucleotides are TGTGCCAGCAGTAGCAGGGGAAGTGGCTACACCTTC. V is TRBV6-1 and J is TRBJ1-2; perhaps TRBD1 as D (6 bases). Germline-derived CDR1 and CDR2 are MNHNS and SASEGT. The V gene lost 5 bases and the J gene lost 7 bases, with 11 bases spanning the gap. The CDR3 loop spans 12 amino acids.

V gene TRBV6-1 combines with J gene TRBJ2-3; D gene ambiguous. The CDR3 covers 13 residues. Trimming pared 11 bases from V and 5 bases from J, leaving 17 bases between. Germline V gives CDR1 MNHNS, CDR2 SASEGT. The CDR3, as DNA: TGTGCCCTTGACATTCCTACGAAAGATACGCAGTATTTT. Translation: CALDIPTKDTQYF.

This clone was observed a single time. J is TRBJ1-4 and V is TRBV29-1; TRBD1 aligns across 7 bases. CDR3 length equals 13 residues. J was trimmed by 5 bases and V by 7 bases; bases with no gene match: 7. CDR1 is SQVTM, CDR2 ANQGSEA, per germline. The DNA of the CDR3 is TGCAGCGCCAGTCCGGGACAGAATGAAAAACTGTTTTTT. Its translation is CSASPGQNEKLFF.

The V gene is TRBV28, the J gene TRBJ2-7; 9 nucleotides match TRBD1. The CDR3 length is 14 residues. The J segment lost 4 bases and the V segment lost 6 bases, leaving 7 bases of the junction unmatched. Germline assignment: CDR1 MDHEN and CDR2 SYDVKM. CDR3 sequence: CASSQGQGEYEQYF. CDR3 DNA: TGTGCCAGCAGCCAGGGACAGGGAGAATACGAGCAGTACTTC.

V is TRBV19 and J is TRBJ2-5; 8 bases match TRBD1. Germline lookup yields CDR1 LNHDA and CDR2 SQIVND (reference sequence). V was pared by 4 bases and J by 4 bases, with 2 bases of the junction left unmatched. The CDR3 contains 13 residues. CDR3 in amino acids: CASSSTGGETQYF. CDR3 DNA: TGTGCCAGTAGTAGTACAGGGGGAGAGACCCAGTACTTC.

CDR3 amino acids: CASGYAGAYNEQFF. DNA for the CDR3: TGTGCTAGTGGTTATGCGGGGGCCTACAATGAGCAGTTCTTC. The chain has TRBV12-5 and TRBJ2-1; 7 bases are shared with TRBD2. The V segment lost 4 bases and the J segment 2 bases; nucleotides outside the gene matches: 2. CDR3 length equals 14 residues. CDR1 is LGHNT and CDR2 is FRNRAP in the germline V gene.

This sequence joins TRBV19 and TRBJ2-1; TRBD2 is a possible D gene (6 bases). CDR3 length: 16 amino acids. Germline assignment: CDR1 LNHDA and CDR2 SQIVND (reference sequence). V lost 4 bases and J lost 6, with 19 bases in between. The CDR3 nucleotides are TGTGCCAGTAGTAAAAAAAGCGGGCCCACGTCCAATGAGCAGTTCTTC. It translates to CASSKKSGPTSNEQFF.

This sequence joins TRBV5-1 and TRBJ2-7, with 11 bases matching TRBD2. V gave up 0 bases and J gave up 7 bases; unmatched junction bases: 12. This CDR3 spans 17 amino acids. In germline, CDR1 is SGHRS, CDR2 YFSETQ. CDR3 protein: CASSLASGSGRASEQYF. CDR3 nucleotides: TGCGCCAGCAGCTTGGCCTCGGGTAGCGGGAGGGCCAGTGAGCAGTACTTC.